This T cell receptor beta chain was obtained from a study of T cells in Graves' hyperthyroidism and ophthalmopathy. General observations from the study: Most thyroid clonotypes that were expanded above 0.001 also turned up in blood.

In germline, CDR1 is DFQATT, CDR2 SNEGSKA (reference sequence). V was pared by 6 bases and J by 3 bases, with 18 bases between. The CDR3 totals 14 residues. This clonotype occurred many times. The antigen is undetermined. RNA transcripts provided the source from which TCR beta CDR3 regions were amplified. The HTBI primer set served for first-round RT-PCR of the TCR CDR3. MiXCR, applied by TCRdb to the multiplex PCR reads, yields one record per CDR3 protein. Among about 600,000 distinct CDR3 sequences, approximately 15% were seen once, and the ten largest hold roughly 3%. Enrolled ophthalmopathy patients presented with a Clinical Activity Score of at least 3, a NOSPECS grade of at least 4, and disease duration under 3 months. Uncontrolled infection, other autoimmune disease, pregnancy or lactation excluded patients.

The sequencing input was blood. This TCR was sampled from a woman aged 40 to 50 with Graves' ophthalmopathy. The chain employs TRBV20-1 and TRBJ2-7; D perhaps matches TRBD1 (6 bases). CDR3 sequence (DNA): TGCAGTGCCATTGGGGGCGGACCGTTCTACGAGCAGTACTTC. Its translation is CSAIGGGPFYEQYF.